A single sample gave rise to the 3 T cell receptor beta chains below, sequenced in a study of blood T cells in healthy people across ages. A second PCR, run for about 7 to 11 cycles, used a sample-barcoded 5' primer plus a J-beta primer mix. Via MiXCR, TCRdb re-called the 5' RACE reads, giving one row per CDR3 protein. The sample consists of some 1.5 million distinct CDR3 sequences, approximately 28% of them appearing once. Source material: blood. These receptor sequences come from a woman in her twenties or thirties in good health.

The chain couples TRBV28 to TRBJ2-1, with D unclear. The CDR3 runs 14 residues. The germline CDR1 and CDR2 sequences are MDHEN and SYDVKM. V lost 8 bases to trimming and J lost 0 bases, with 11 bases between them. CDR3 DNA sequence: TGTGCCAGCGTTGGGGTCGGCTCCTACAATGAGCAGTTCTTC. Translating gives CASVGVGSYNEQFF. Full variable domain (missing parts from reference TRBV28 and TRBJ2-1): DVKVTQSSRYLVKRTGEKVFLECVQDMDHENMFWYRQDPGLGLRLIYFSYDVKMKEKGDIPEGYSVSREKKERFSLILESASTNQTSMYLCASVGVGSYNEQFFGPGTRLTVL.

J is TRBJ2-3 and V is TRBV5-1; 8 bases fit TRBD2. The V segment lost 5 bases and the J segment 4 bases; nucleotides outside the gene matches: 12. The germline CDR1 and CDR2 sequences are SGHRS and YFSETQ. The CDR3 totals 16 residues. The CDR3 sequence is CASRDLAGGLADTQYF. CDR3 coding DNA: TGCGCCAGCAGGGACTTGGCGGGGGGTCTCGCAGATACGCAGTATTTT.

This chain connects TRBV6-4 to TRBJ2-2; unclear D gene. The germline gives CDR1 MRHNA, CDR2 SNTAGT. The ends were cut back, 7 bases at V and 1 base at J, with 10 bases in the middle. The CDR3 spans 14 residues. The CDR3 DNA sequence: TGTGCCAGCACCCGTTTGAGGAACACCGGGGAGCTGTTTTTT. Translated, it gives CASTRLRNTGELFF.